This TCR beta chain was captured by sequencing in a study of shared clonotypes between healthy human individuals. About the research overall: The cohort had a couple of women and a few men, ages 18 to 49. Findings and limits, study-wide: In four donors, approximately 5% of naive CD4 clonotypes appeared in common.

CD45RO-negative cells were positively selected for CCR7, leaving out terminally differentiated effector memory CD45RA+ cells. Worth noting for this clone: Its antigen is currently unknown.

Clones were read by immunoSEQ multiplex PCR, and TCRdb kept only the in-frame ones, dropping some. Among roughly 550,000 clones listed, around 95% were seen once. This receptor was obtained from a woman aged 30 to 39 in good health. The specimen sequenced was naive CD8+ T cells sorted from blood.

In nucleotides, the CDR3 is TGTGCCAGCAGGGGAACAGGGGCGCCTAACTATGGCTACACCTTC. This codes for CASRGTGAPNYGYTF. The chain is built from TRBV27 and TRBJ1-2; 7 bases are shared with TRBD1. CDR1 MNHEY and CDR2 SMNVEV come from the germline V gene (reference sequence). The CDR3 is 15 residues long. The ends lost 6 bases at V and 0 bases at J; junction bases unmatched: 7.